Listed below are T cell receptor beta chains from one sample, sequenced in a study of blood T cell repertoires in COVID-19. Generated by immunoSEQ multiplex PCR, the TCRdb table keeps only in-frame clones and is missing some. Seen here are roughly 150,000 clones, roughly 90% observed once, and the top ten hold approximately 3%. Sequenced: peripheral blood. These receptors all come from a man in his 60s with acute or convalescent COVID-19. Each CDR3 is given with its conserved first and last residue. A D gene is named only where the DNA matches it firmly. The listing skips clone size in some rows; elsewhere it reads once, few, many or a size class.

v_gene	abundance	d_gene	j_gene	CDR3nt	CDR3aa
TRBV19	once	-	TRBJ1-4	TGTGCCAGTAGTATTGGCAGGAGCAGGGGAACTAATGAAAAACTGTTTTTT	CASSIGRSRGTNEKLFF
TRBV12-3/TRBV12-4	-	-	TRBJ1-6	TGTGCCAGCAGTCTCAGTAATTCACCCCTCCACTTT	CASSLSNSPLHF
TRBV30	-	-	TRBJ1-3	TGTGCCTGGACTTTATGGAGCTCTGGAAACACCATATATTTT	CAWTLWSSGNTIYF
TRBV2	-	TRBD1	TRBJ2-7	TGTGCCAGCAGGACAGGGGGTTTTGGGTCGTACGAGCAGTACTTC	CASRTGGFGSYEQYF
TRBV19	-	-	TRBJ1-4	TGTGCCAGTAGTATCCTTACCGGGACAAGAAATGAAAAACTGTTTTTT	CASSILTGTRNEKLFF
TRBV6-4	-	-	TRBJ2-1	TGTGCCAGCAGTGTCCGACACCAGGGTGGGGATGAGCAGTTCTTC	CASSVRHQGGDEQFF
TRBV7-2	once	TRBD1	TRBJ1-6	TGTGCCAGCAGCTCGGGACAGGGGGCGAATAATTCACCCCTCCACTTT	CASSSGQGANNSPLHF
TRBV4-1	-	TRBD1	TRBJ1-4	TGCGCCAGCAGTTCGGGGACAGATGAAAAACTGTTTTTT	CASSSGTDEKLFF
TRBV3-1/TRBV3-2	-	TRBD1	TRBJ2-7	TGTGCCAGCAGCCACGGGACAGGGTTCTACGAGCAGTACTTC	CASSHGTGFYEQYF
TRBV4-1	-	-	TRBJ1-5	TGCGCCAGCAGCCGGGGCCCGTCCAGGCCCATGAGCAATCAGCCCCAGCATTTT	CASSRGPSRPMSNQPQHF
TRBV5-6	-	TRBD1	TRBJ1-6	TGTGCCAGCAGCTTAGGCAGGGGGCAAGGCTCCTATAATTCACCCCTCCACTTT	CASSLGRGQGSYNSPLHF
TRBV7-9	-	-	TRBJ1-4	TGTGCCAGCAGCTTAGCCCAGGGGAAGGGTGAAAAACTGTTTTTT	CASSLAQGKGEKLFF
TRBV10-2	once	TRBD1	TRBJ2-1	TGCGCCAGCATGCCGACAGGGGGTCTGGATGAGCAGTTCTTC	CASMPTGGLDEQFF
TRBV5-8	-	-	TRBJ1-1	TGTGCCAGCACCTTGCTCCCGGGGACTGAAGCTTTCTTT	CASTLLPGTEAFF
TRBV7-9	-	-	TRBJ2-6	TGTGCCAGCAGCATCCCTAGGGGCTATGGGGCCAACGTCCTGACTTTC	CASSIPRGYGANVLTF
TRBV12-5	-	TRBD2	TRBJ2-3	TGTGCTAGTGGTTTGACCAGCGGGGGGCCAGATACGCAGTATTTT	CASGLTSGGPDTQYF
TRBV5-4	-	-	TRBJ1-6	TGTGCCAGCAGCTTAGGGACATCCTATAATTCACCCCTCCACTTT	CASSLGTSYNSPLHF
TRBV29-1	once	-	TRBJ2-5	TGCAGCGCCCTTGACTGGGAGACCCAGTACTTC	CSALDWETQYF
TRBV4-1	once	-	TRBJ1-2	TGCGCCAGCAGACGCCCGGGACGGGGGAACTATGGCTACACCTTC	CASRRPGRGNYGYTF
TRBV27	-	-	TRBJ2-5	TGTGCCAGCAGTTTCTCAGGGGTCGATTTTGAGACCCAGTACTTC	CASSFSGVDFETQYF
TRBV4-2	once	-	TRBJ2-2	TGTGCCAGCAGCCAAGATATGGCAGTCACCGGGGAGCTGTTTTTT	CASSQDMAVTGELFF
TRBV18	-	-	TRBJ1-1	TGTGCCAGCTCACCTACCGGACGGGGGAACACTGAAGCTTTCTTT	CASSPTGRGNTEAFF
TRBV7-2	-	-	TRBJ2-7	TGTGCCAGCAGCAAAGGGAGATCCTACGAGCAGTACTTC	CASSKGRSYEQYF
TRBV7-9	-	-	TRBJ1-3	TGTGCCAGCAGCCTCGGGGAGGCCGCCCGGACCATATATTTT	CASSLGEAARTIYF
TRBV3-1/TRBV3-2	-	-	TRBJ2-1	TGTGCCGCGGGGCCGGCCCCCAAGGATGAGCAGTTCTTC	CAAGPAPKDEQFF
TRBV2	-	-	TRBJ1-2	TGTGCCAGCACCGCACAGAAATATGGCTACACCTTC	CASTAQKYGYTF
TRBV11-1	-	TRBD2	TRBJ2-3	TGTGCCAGCAGCGGACTAGCGGAGGCAGATACGCAGTATTTT	CASSGLAEADTQYF
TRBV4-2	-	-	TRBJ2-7	TGTGCCAGCAGCCCGGAGTTTTACCTCCTCTACGAGCAGTACTTC	CASSPEFYLLYEQYF
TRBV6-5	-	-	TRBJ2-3	TGTGCCAGCAGACCGCGCGGTAGCGGCACAGATACGCAGTATTTT	CASRPRGSGTDTQYF
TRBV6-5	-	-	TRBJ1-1	TGTGCCAGCAGTTTCTCGTGGGGGGGGGCGAACACTGAAGCTTTCTTT	CASSFSWGGANTEAFF
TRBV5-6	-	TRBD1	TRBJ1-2	TGTGCCAGCAGCTACAGGGGCTATGGCTACACCTTC	CASSYRGYGYTF
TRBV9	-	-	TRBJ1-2	TGTGCCAGCAGCACCCCCGGGGTTAACTATGGCTACACCTTC	CASSTPGVNYGYTF
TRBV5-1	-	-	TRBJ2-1	TGCGCCAGCAGCAGAGACTTCAGCTCCTACAATGAGCAGTTCTTC	CASSRDFSSYNEQFF
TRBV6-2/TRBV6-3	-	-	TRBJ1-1	TGTGCCAGCAGTTACGAAGGGAAGAAGGCACGCGGAGGGGACACTGAAGCTTTCTTT	CASSYEGKKARGGDTEAFF
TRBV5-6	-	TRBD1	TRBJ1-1	TGTGCCAGCAACCGACAGGGAATGAACACTGAAGCTTTCTTT	CASNRQGMNTEAFF
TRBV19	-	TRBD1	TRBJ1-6	TGTGCCAGTAGTATGGGACAGTATTCACCCCTCCACTTT	CASSMGQYSPLHF